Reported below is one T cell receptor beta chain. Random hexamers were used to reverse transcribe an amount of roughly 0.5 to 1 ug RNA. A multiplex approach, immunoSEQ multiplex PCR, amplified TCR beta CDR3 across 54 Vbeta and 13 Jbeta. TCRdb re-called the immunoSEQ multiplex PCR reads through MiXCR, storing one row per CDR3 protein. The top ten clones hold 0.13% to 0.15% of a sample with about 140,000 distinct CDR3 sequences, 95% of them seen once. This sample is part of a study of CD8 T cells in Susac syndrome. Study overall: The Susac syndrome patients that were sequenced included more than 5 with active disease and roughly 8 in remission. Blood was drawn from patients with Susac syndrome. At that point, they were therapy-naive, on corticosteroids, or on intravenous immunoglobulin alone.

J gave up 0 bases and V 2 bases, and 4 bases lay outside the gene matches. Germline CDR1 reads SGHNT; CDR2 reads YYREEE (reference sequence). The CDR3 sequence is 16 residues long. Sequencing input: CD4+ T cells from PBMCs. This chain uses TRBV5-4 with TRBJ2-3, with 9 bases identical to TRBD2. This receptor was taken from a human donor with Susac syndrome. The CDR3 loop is CASSLKTSGSTDTQYF. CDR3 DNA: TGTGCCAGCAGCTTAAAGACTAGCGGCAGCACAGATACGCAGTATTTT. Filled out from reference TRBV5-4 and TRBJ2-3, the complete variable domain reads ETGVTQSPTHLIKTRGQQVTLRCSSQSGHNTVSWYQQALGQGPQFIFQYYREEENGRGNFPPRFSGLQFPNYSSELNVNALELDDSALYLCASSLKTSGSTDTQYFGPGTRLTVL.